The 20 T cell receptor beta chains below all came from one sample that was sequenced in a study of OX40 agonist ivuxolimab in advanced cancers. Repertoires were generated with immunoSEQ multiplex PCR, while TCRdb's copy carries only in-frame clones and drops some. The sample lists about 82,000 clones; roughly 90% were seen once. The starting material was CD4+ or CD8+ T cells sorted from blood, obtained in a trial of the OX40 agonist ivuxolimab. These receptors all stem from an adult with an advanced solid tumor such as melanoma, head and neck, liver or kidney cancer.

V and J are TRBV7-2 and TRBJ2-3; D is uncertain. Deletions cut 0 bases from V and 3 bases from J, with 7 bases between. Germline CDR1 and CDR2: SGHTA and FQGNSA. The CDR3 has 14 amino acids. The CDR3 bases are TGTGCCAGCAGCTTAGCTCACAGTACAGATACGCAGTATTTT. It translates to CASSLAHSTDTQYF.

The rearrangement links TRBV18 to TRBJ1-3; D ambiguous. Germline V gives CDR1 KGHSH, CDR2 LQKENI. V was cut by 3 bases and J by 0 bases, with 15 bases left in between. The CDR3 is 17 residues long. The CDR3 DNA sequence: TGTGCCAGCTCACCCGGGTCGCAGTCTTACTCTGGAAACACCATATATTTT. Protein product: CASSPGSQSYSGNTIYF.

The rearrangement uses TRBV28 and TRBJ2-5; D is unresolved. The germline CDR1 and CDR2 sequences are MDHEN and SYDVKM. This CDR3 spans 14 amino acids. V dropped 2 bases and J dropped 1 base, with 8 bases sitting between them. The CDR3 reads CASSLTTAQETQYF. The CDR3 nucleotides read TGTGCCAGCAGTTTAACCACAGCCCAAGAGACCCAGTACTTC.

The genes are TRBV30 and TRBJ1-6; 7 nucleotides agree with TRBD1. CDR3 length: 13 residues. With V trimmed by 8 bases and J by 9 bases, 10 bases remained unmatched. Germline V lookup: CDR1 GTSNPN, CDR2 SVGIG (reference sequence). This CDR3 is CAARQGGGSPLHF. CDR3 bases: TGTGCCGCTAGACAGGGAGGAGGTTCACCCCTCCACTTT.

The V gene is TRBV28, the J gene TRBJ2-7, with D maybe TRBD2 (5 bases). Germline V CDR1 and CDR2: MDHEN, SYDVKM. V lost 5 bases to trimming and J lost 4 bases, with 15 bases between them. This CDR3 spans 14 amino acids. The CDR3 sequence: CASSLRTRGYEQYF. In DNA form, the CDR3 reads TGTGCCAGCAGTCTACGAACTAGAGGGTACGAGCAGTACTTC.

V and J are TRBV5-1 and TRBJ1-2, with D tentatively TRBD1 (5 bases). The germline V gene has CDR1 SGHRS and CDR2 YFSETQ. The V end lost 0 bases, the J end lost 5 bases, and 14 bases lay between the germline ends. The CDR3 length is 15 residues. This chain's CDR3 is CASSLAGRVEYGYTF. CDR3 nucleotide sequence: TGCGCCAGCAGCTTGGCCGGCAGGGTAGAATATGGCTACACCTTC. The full variable domain, with the rest looked up from reference TRBV5-1 and TRBJ1-2, is KAGVTQTPRYLIKTRGQQVTLSCSPISGHRSVSWYQQTPGQGLQFLFEYFSETQRNKGNFPGRFSGRQFSNSRSEMNVSTLELGDSALYLCASSLAGRVEYGYTFGSGTRLTVV.

The V gene is TRBV25-1, the J gene TRBJ2-2, with TRBD1 as a possible D gene (6 bases). This CDR3 has 16 amino acids. Trimming pared 4 bases from V and 6 bases from J, leaving 18 bases between. Germline V gives CDR1 MGHDK, CDR2 SYGVNS. In DNA form, the CDR3 reads TGTGCCAGCAGTGGCGGTGCAGGGACAATGGCCGGGGAGCTGTTTTTT. This codes for CASSGGAGTMAGELFF.

In this sample, this clone turned up once. The chain recombines TRBV5-1 with TRBJ1-4; TRBD1 might be the D (5 bases). The CDR3 runs 15 residues. The V gene lost 1 base and the J gene lost 1 base, with 8 bases spanning the gap. Per the germline V gene, CDR1 is SGHRS and CDR2 is YFSETQ. CDR3 DNA: TGCGCCAGCAGCTTGAACCAGGGAACTAATGAAAAACTGTTTTTT. Protein product: CASSLNQGTNEKLFF.

The rearrangement links TRBV25-1 to TRBJ2-5; D is possibly TRBD1 or TRBD2 (5 bases each). The ends were cut back, 6 bases at V and 9 bases at J, with 14 bases in the middle. Germline CDR1 reads MGHDK; CDR2 reads SYGVNS. The CDR3 runs 12 residues. CDR3 region: CASSEGTFPQYF. The CDR3, as DNA: TGTGCCAGCAGCGAGGGGACGTTTCCCCAGTACTTC.

V gene TRBV19 combines with J gene TRBJ1-5, with D tentatively TRBD1 (6 bases). CDR3 length equals 14 residues. In germline, CDR1 is LNHDA, CDR2 SQIVND (reference sequence). Deletions cut 2 bases from V and 1 base from J, with 6 bases between. CDR3 sequence: CASSIQGSNQPQHF. DNA of the CDR3: TGTGCCAGTAGTATACAGGGGAGCAATCAGCCCCAGCATTTT.

This clone has only one observation. This sequence joins TRBV5-4 and TRBJ1-4; the match to TRBD1 covers 11 bases. CDR1 is SGHNT and CDR2 is YYREEE in the germline V gene (reference sequence). Germline trimming cut 4 bases from V and 8 bases from J; bases unmatched to any gene: 7. The CDR3 has 15 residues. In DNA, the CDR3 is TGTGCCAGCAGCCCCGGGACAGGGGGAATGGAAAAACTGTTTTTT. It encodes CASSPGTGGMEKLFF.

V is TRBV5-1 and J is TRBJ2-3, with D perhaps TRBD2 (7 bases). CDR1 is SGHRS and CDR2 is YFSETQ in the germline V gene. V lost 0 bases, J lost 6 bases, and 14 bases lay in between. This CDR3 spans 15 amino acids. The DNA for the CDR3 is TGCGCCAGCAGCTTGGAGGGGGGGCGCGGGGATACGCAGTATTTT. Amino acid sequence: CASSLEGGRGDTQYF.

The chain is built from TRBV5-1 and TRBJ1-3; 7 bases fit TRBD1. Germline CDR1 and CDR2: SGHRS and YFSETQ. The CDR3 totals 17 residues. The V and J ends lost 0 bases and 3 bases, in that order; junction bases with no gene match: 9. The CDR3 loop reads CASSLGVGGAYGNTIYF. The CDR3 bases are TGCGCCAGCAGCTTGGGGGTAGGGGGCGCGTATGGAAACACCATATATTTT.

V and J are TRBV4-3 and TRBJ2-3; D gene uncertain. Germline CDR1 reads LGHNA; CDR2 reads YSLEER. The CDR3 is 13 amino acids. Trimming cost V 5 bases and J 1 base, with 7 bases left between them. The CDR3 DNA reads as TGCGCCAGCAGCGACCGGGGCACAGATACGCAGTATTTT. This sequence encodes CASSDRGTDTQYF.

The CDR3 loop is CASSGSGNSETQYF. The DNA for the CDR3 is TGCGCCAGCAGCGGATCAGGGAATAGCGAGACCCAGTACTTC. The J gene is TRBJ2-5, the V gene TRBV5-1; TRBD1 might be the D (5 bases). Deletions cut 4 bases from V and 5 bases from J, with 15 bases between. Germline V CDR1 and CDR2: SGHRS, YFSETQ. The length of the CDR3 is 14 residues.

The V gene is TRBV10-3, the J gene TRBJ1-1, with 8 bases that match TRBD1. CDR3 length: 15 amino acids. V lost 3 bases to trimming and J lost 4 bases; unmatched junction nucleotides: 7. CDR1 and CDR2 from the germline V gene are ENHRY and SYGVKD. The CDR3 sequence is CAISENRGTSTEAFF. In nucleotides, the CDR3 is TGTGCCATCAGTGAAAACAGGGGGACTAGCACTGAAGCTTTCTTT.

The chain has TRBV15 and TRBJ1-6; no definite D call. The germline V and J ends were trimmed by 3 bases and 6 bases, with 6 bases remaining between them. This CDR3 region has 13 residues. Germline V gives CDR1 LNHNV, CDR2 YYDKDF (reference sequence). In DNA, the CDR3 is TGTGCCACCAGCAGCCTTACTAATTCACCCCTCCACTTT. Protein product: CATSSLTNSPLHF.

The rearrangement links TRBV19 to TRBJ2-7; possibly TRBD1 or TRBD2 for D (5 bases each). Germline V gives CDR1 LNHDA, CDR2 SQIVND (reference sequence). The V gene lost 3 bases and the J gene lost 2 bases, with 17 bases spanning the gap. This CDR3 has 16 residues. This CDR3 reads CASSMGPGVRPYEQYF. The CDR3 DNA reads TGTGCCAGTAGTATGGGGCCCGGGGTCCGACCCTACGAGCAGTACTTC.

The chain employs TRBV19 and TRBJ1-5, with 7 nucleotides matching TRBD1. Germline V gene data show CDR1 as LNHDA and CDR2 as SQIVND (reference sequence). The CDR3 totals 15 residues. V lost 5 bases, J lost 0 bases, and 4 bases stayed unmatched. The CDR3 DNA reads TGTGCCAGTAGTTTTGGGACAGTTAGCAATCAGCCCCAGCATTTT. Protein: CASSFGTVSNQPQHF.

The rearrangement joins TRBV10-1 to TRBJ2-1, with 8 bases aligning to TRBD2. The CDR3 runs to 16 residues. The V and J ends lost 0 bases and 5 bases, in that order; junction bases with no gene match: 6. Germline V gives CDR1 WNHNN, CDR2 SYGVQD (reference sequence). As DNA, the CDR3 is TGCGCCAGCAGTGAGTCCGGACTAGCAACACACAATGAGCAGTTCTTC. Protein product: CASSESGLATHNEQFF.